The clone carrying this TCR beta chain was detected only a few times. The sample comes from a study of blood T cells in healthy people across ages. Sample-barcoded 5' priming and a J-beta primer mix drove a second PCR of about 6 to 11 cycles. TCRdb passed the 5' RACE reads through MiXCR, listing each CDR3 protein once. The repertoire consists of 750,000 to 1,000,000 distinct CDR3 sequences, with almost 30% occurring once and the leading ten covering roughly 10%. The CDR3 runs to 13 residues. CDR1 and CDR2 from the germline V gene are SQVTM and ANQGSEA. Trimming stripped 7 bases from V and 4 bases from J, with 16 bases between. The data also belong to a second study, concerning T cells of mothers and their children.

The clonotype originates from a woman aged 35 to 49 in good health. The sequenced material came from blood. The rearrangement uses TRBV29-1 and TRBJ1-1, with D unresolved. The DNA of the CDR3 is TGCAGCGCTGGCCAAGGGCGGGGCACTGAAGCTTTCTTT. As protein: CSAGQGRGTEAFF. Looking up the rest from reference TRBV29-1 and TRBJ1-1 gives the full variable domain: SAVISQKPSRDICQRGTSLTIQCQVDSQVTMMFWYRQQPGQSLTLIATANQGSEATYESGFVIDKFPISRPNLTFSTLTVSNMSPEDSSIYLCSAGQGRGTEAFFGQGTRLTVV.